A selection of T cell receptor beta chains follows, all from one sample in a study of shared clonotypes between healthy human individuals. TCRdb keeps only in-frame clones here, not all; method: immunoSEQ multiplex PCR. The data contain around 2,100,000 clones, about 95% of them singletons. The source material was naive CD8+ T cells sorted from blood. These receptors were taken from a man between 18 and 29 years old in good health. Both conserved end residues are part of each CDR3. A D gene is named only where the DNA matches it firmly. The size field is filled for only some rows; it gives once, few, many or a size class.

size	V	J	D	DNA	CDR3
.	TRBV9	TRBJ2-1	TRBD2	TGTGCCAGCAGTTTTAGCGGGAGGGAAGGCAATGAGCAGTTCTTC	CASSFSGREGNEQFF
.	TRBV10-1	TRBJ2-1	TRBD2	TGCGCCAGCAGTGAGTCTCGGGGGGTCGGGGTAGAGAATGAGCAGTTCTTC	CASSESRGVGVENEQFF
.	TRBV5-6	TRBJ2-5	TRBD2	TGTGCCAGCAGCTGGGCGGGAGTAAGAGGGCAAGAGACCCAGTACTTC	CASSWAGVRGQETQYF
.	TRBV7-9	TRBJ2-7	.	TGTGCCAGCAGCTTAGCGCGAGAAACAGGGTTCGAGCAGTACTTC	CASSLARETGFEQYF
once	TRBV9	TRBJ2-3	TRBD2	TGTGCCAGCAGCGCGATCCCGTTGCGGACTAGCGGGGGGGCTGGAGATACGCAGTATTTT	CASSAIPLRTSGGAGDTQYF
.	TRBV13	TRBJ2-2	.	TGTGCCAGCTCCTTAGTCGTCGGGGAGCTGTTTTTT	CASSLVVGELFF
.	TRBV10-2	TRBJ1-1	.	TGCGCCAGCAGTGTCATTGTGGGGTCTGAAGCTTTCTTT	CASSVIVGSEAFF
once	TRBV7-3	TRBJ1-1	.	TGTGCCAGCAGCTTGTCAGGGAGCACTGAAGCTTTCTTT	CASSLSGSTEAFF
once	TRBV2	TRBJ2-1	.	TGTGCCAGCAGCTTGGCCCCCAATGAGCAGTTCTTC	CASSLAPNEQFF
.	TRBV4-2	TRBJ2-1	.	TGTGCCAGCAGCCAAGACCCCCCCGGCTATGAGCAGTTCTTC	CASSQDPPGYEQFF
.	TRBV14	TRBJ2-2	.	TGTGCCAGCAGCCGAAGGGGGGAGGGCCCCCGTATAGGCACCGGGGAGCTGTTTTTT	CASSRRGEGPRIGTGELFF
.	TRBV7-9	TRBJ1-2	.	TGTGCCAGCAGCCCCTCCATCGGGAGCTGGGTCTATGGCTACACCTTC	CASSPSIGSWVYGYTF
.	TRBV4-2	TRBJ2-3	.	TGTGCCAGCAGCCAAGTCCTACCCGGCTTTCCTAGCACAGATACGCAGTATTTT	CASSQVLPGFPSTDTQYF
.	TRBV19	TRBJ2-7	.	TGTGCCAGTAGTGCAGCTGGGGGGAGTTACGAGCAGTACTTC	CASSAAGGSYEQYF
.	TRBV7-9	TRBJ1-1	.	TGTGCCAGCAGCACCCTCGGTTCGAACACTGAAGCTTTCTTT	CASSTLGSNTEAFF
.	TRBV4-1	TRBJ2-7	.	TGCGCCAGCAGCCAAGATCCCCTAGCCACCTACGAGCAGTACTTC	CASSQDPLATYEQYF
.	TRBV5-6	TRBJ2-3	.	TGTGCCAGCAGCCCAGACCGAGATACGCAGTATTTT	CASSPDRDTQYF
.	TRBV6-6	TRBJ1-1	TRBD1	TGTGCCAGTACACGGGACAGGGACACTGAAGCTTTCTTT	CASTRDRDTEAFF
.	TRBV10-2	TRBJ2-3	.	TGCGCCAGCCTTCTCACAGGTCCCCTTGCAGATACGCAGTATTTT	CASLLTGPLADTQYF
.	TRBV6-1	TRBJ2-7	TRBD2	TGTGCCAGCGCGAAGAGACTAGCGGGAGCCTACGAGCAGTACTTC	CASAKRLAGAYEQYF
once	TRBV5-1	TRBJ2-2	.	TGCGCCAGCAGCTTGAGTTCCGGGGAGCTGTTTTTT	CASSLSSGELFF
.	TRBV29-1	TRBJ1-2	.	TGCAGCGTTGAAGATCTCAGTCCCAGGGTGCCCTATGGCTACACCTTC	CSVEDLSPRVPYGYTF
.	TRBV10-1	TRBJ2-2	.	TGCGCCAGCAGTGAGAAATTTAGCTGGAACACCGGGGAGCTGTTTTTT	CASSEKFSWNTGELFF
.	TRBV7-9	TRBJ1-4	.	TGTGCCAGCAGCTTAGCATCAGAAACTAATGAAAAACTGTTTTTT	CASSLASETNEKLFF
once	TRBV7-9	TRBJ1-6	.	TGTGCCAGCAGCAGGACTCCGGAGGGCTCACCCCTCCACTTT	CASSRTPEGSPLHF
.	TRBV19	TRBJ1-1	.	TGTGCCAGTAGTATTGGAGGGGGAAGCACTGAAGCTTTCTTT	CASSIGGGSTEAFF
.	TRBV28	TRBJ2-1	TRBD1	TGTGCCAGCCGACTGGGGGGACAGGGCAGGGATGAGCAGTTCTTC	CASRLGGQGRDEQFF
.	TRBV5-6	TRBJ1-5	.	TGTGCCAGCAGCCCCGGGGGGACTAACTTTCAGCCCCAGCATTTT	CASSPGGTNFQPQHF
.	TRBV19	TRBJ1-2	TRBD1	TGTGCCAGTAGTATCGGGACAGGATCCAACTATGGCTACACCTTC	CASSIGTGSNYGYTF
.	TRBV27	TRBJ1-5	.	TGTGCCAGCAGTCCCCTGGGAGGCAATCAGCCCCAGCATTTT	CASSPLGGNQPQHF
.	TRBV27	TRBJ1-6	.	TGTGCCAGCAGTTTTTCGGGGTCTCACTCCTATAATTCACCCCTCCACTTT	CASSFSGSHSYNSPLHF
.	TRBV10-2	TRBJ1-4	.	TGCGCCAGTAGTGAGTCGAACTTTTCTGAAAAACTGTTTTTT	CASSESNFSEKLFF
.	TRBV7-2	TRBJ1-6	.	TGTGCCAGCAGCCTCGGGGTCAGCTCCTATAATTCACCCCTCCACTTT	CASSLGVSSYNSPLHF
.	TRBV13	TRBJ2-3	.	TGTGCCAGCAGCTTAGAGCTTACAGATACGCAGTATTTT	CASSLELTDTQYF
.	TRBV9	TRBJ2-3	TRBD1	TGTGCCAGCAGCGTTGCCGGGACAGGGTCAGTCACAGATACGCAGTATTTT	CASSVAGTGSVTDTQYF
.	TRBV9	TRBJ2-1	TRBD2	TGTGCCAGCAGCCCCCGGGGACTAGCGGGGGGAGGAGAGCAGTTCTTC	CASSPRGLAGGGEQFF
.	TRBV5-6	TRBJ2-7	TRBD2	TGTGCCAGCAAATCACTAGCGGGGACCTACGAGCAGTACTTC	CASKSLAGTYEQYF
.	TRBV27	TRBJ2-7	.	TGTGCCAGCAGTTTACAGGGGGGCGGTTACGAGCAGTACTTC	CASSLQGGGYEQYF
.	TRBV19	TRBJ1-1	.	TGTGCCAGTAGTGACCAGAACACTGAAGCTTTCTTT	CASSDQNTEAFF
.	TRBV5-6	TRBJ2-5	.	TGTGCCAGCAGCCTTCCCGGGAGAAGGCAAGAGACCCAGTACTTC	CASSLPGRRQETQYF